This T cell receptor beta chain was identified during a study of T-cell memory formation after mild COVID-19. Study-level points and caveats: While clones contracting from day 15 to 85 were balanced between CD4 and CD8, later expanders leaned CD4+. Memory from before infection featured some responding clones, which suggests cross-reactive memory joined.

Constant-segment-primed 5'RACE gave TCR alpha and TCR beta cDNA libraries with sample barcodes and UMIs. In TCRdb, the 5' RACE reads were re-called with MiXCR into one record per CDR3 protein. The data show around 500,000 distinct CDR3 sequences, with 18% seen just once and about 12% held by the top ten. V lost 1 base, J lost 4 bases, and 7 bases stayed unmatched. Per germline, CDR1 SGHRS and CDR2 YFSETQ. CDR3 length equals 15 residues. This clonotype was recorded at least ten times. The antigen is unknown. This sequence joins TRBV5-1 and TRBJ2-5; TRBD2 matches at 7 bases. This clonotype was sampled from an adult woman who had mild COVID-19 (a few samples of this study predate the infection). Cell type and time point are not known. The specimen was PBMCs or a T cell subset sorted from them (not recorded which). CDR3 sequence reads: CASSLTGGRGETQYF. CDR3 in DNA: TGCGCCAGCAGCTTGACGGGGGGACGGGGAGAGACCCAGTACTTC. Supplemented by reference TRBV5-1 and TRBJ2-5, the full variable domain reads KAGVTQTPRYLIKTRGQQVTLSCSPISGHRSVSWYQQTPGQGLQFLFEYFSETQRNKGNFPGRFSGRQFSNSRSEMNVSTLELGDSALYLCASSLTGGRGETQYFGPGTRLLVL.